The subject of this entry is one T cell receptor (beta chain). Sample time point: peripheral blood 6 weeks after treatment start. Each individual provided 1 to 8 samples (taken pretreatment and on-treatment). This sample is drawn from a study of PD-L1 blockade in urothelial cancer. As for the study in general: Patients commenced atezolizumab at some point between 2014 and 2015, and it was given at 1,200 mg intravenously every 3 weeks.

Measured with immunoSEQ multiplex PCR; TCRdb has only the in-frame clones, and not every one. The sample records about 45,000 clones, around 80% being singletons. This CDR3 contains 16 residues. Deletions cut 0 bases from V and 0 bases from J, with 7 bases between. The germline gives CDR1 SGHRS, CDR2 YFSETQ. The sample consisted of PBMCs, taken around atezolizumab (anti-PD-L1) treatment. The receptor was isolated from a man between 60 and 70 years old with urothelial cancer. This chain connects TRBV5-1 to TRBJ2-6; D is unclear. The CDR3 nucleotides read TGCGCCAGCAGCTTGGAACAGAGCTCTGGGGCCAACGTCCTGACTTTC. It codes for CASSLEQSSGANVLTF. The complete variable domain, with remaining parts taken from reference TRBV5-1 and TRBJ2-6, reads KAGVTQTPRYLIKTRGQQVTLSCSPISGHRSVSWYQQTPGQGLQFLFEYFSETQRNKGNFPGRFSGRQFSNSRSEMNVSTLELGDSALYLCASSLEQSSGANVLTFGAGSRLTVL.